One sample yielded the 28 T cell receptor beta chains listed below, sequenced in a study of response to subunit inactivated influenza vaccine. One entry per CDR3 protein, called by TCRdb with MiXCR from the RT-PCR reads. This table holds 500,000 to 600,000 distinct CDR3 sequences, about an eighth found once. This sample comprised PBMCs from blood, obtained 35 to 45 days after vaccination. The origin of the receptors is a man aged 50 to 60 who received an inactivated influenza vaccine.

This clonotype was recorded many times. The gene calls are TRBV12-3 or TRBV12-4 and TRBJ2-2, with D possibly being TRBD2 (6 bases). CDR3 size: 15 residues. V was trimmed by 5 bases and J by 6 bases, leaving 16 bases between them. CDR3 nucleotide sequence: TGTGCCAGCAGTCACCGGGACTCGGCTTCCGGGGAGCTGTTTTTT. Its translation is CASSHRDSASGELFF.

The chain has TRBV2 and TRBJ2-7, with 8 bases lining up with TRBD1. Germline assignment: CDR1 SNHLY and CDR2 FYNNEI. Trimming cost V 7 bases and J 7 bases; bases outside gene matches: 6. The CDR3 runs to 12 residues. This CDR3 reads CASMQGAEEQYF. The CDR3 region has the DNA TGTGCCAGCATGCAGGGGGCTGAGGAGCAGTACTTC.

The chain links TRBV28 to TRBJ2-4; possible D gene TRBD1, 6 bases. Germline-derived CDR1 and CDR2 are MDHEN and SYDVKM. Deletions cut 3 bases from V and 0 bases from J, with 12 bases between. There are 16 residues in the CDR3. The DNA of the CDR3 is TGTGCCAGCAGTTTTGGGACATTTGCAGCCAAAAACATTCAGTACTTC. It translates to CASSFGTFAAKNIQYF.

This chain links TRBV7-8 with TRBJ1-4, with 10 nucleotides matching TRBD1. The CDR3 runs to 16 residues. V lost 0 bases, J lost 8 bases, and 6 bases stayed unmatched. CDR1 and CDR2 (germline): SGHVS, FQNEAQ. The CDR3 bases are TGTGCCAGCAGCTTAGCGGGGACAGGGGCAAGGGAAAAACTGTTTTTT. Translated, it gives CASSLAGTGAREKLFF.

Written as DNA, the CDR3 is TGTGCCAGCAGAGCGGGAGCTCCAGATACGCAGTATTTT. Residues: CASRAGAPDTQYF. The chain links TRBV6-1 to TRBJ2-3; 8 nucleotides align to TRBD2. J gave up 4 bases and V 6 bases, and 3 bases lay outside the gene matches. Per the germline V gene, CDR1 is MNHNS and CDR2 is SASEGT. There are 13 residues in the CDR3.

A few counts support this clonotype. In nucleotides, the CDR3 is TGCAGCGTTGAGCCAGGACACAATGAGCAGTTCTTC. Protein product: CSVEPGHNEQFF. The chain combines TRBV29-1 with TRBJ2-1; D uncertain. This CDR3 comprises 12 residues. With 3 bases removed from V and 5 bases from J, the gap between germline ends came to 8 bases. Looked up from germline, CDR1 is SQVTM and CDR2 is ANQGSEA.

This sequence joins TRBV5-1 and TRBJ2-2, with 9 bases that match TRBD1. The CDR3 has 15 residues. Germline lookup yields CDR1 SGHRS and CDR2 YFSETQ. V shed 6 bases, J shed 4 bases, and the junction held 7 bases outside the gene matches. The CDR3 protein is CASILTGGSTGELFF. CDR3 bases: TGCGCCAGCATTCTGACAGGGGGAAGCACCGGGGAGCTGTTTTTT.

At least ten counts were recorded for this clonotype. The chain employs TRBV12-3 or TRBV12-4 and TRBJ1-5, with D perhaps matching TRBD1 (6 bases). Trimming left V 3 bases short and J 9 bases short, with 12 bases between. This CDR3 has 13 amino acids. CDR3 in amino acids: CASSFNRDMPQHF. The CDR3, as DNA: TGTGCCAGCAGTTTCAACAGGGACATGCCCCAGCATTTT.

As to this clonotype: A junction end diverges from the germline sequence, so it may reflect a read error. The chain employs TRBV27 and TRBJ2-3; perhaps TRBD1 as D (6 bases). The germline V gene has CDR1 MNHEY and CDR2 SMNVEV (reference sequence). CDR3 length: 15 amino acids. The CDR3 sequence is CASSFQGPRLDTRYF. The CDR3 bases are TGTGCCAGCAGTTTTCAGGGGCCCCGTTTGGATACGCGGTATTTT.

The chain couples TRBV4-3 to TRBJ1-1; D gene uncertain. Germline CDR1 is LGHNA and CDR2 is YSLEER. CDR3 length: 14 amino acids. Trimming removed 2 bases from V and 6 bases from J, with 13 bases in between. CDR3 bases: TGCGCCAGCAGCCAAACAGTTTACTTATCTGAAGCTTTCTTT. Translating it yields CASSQTVYLSEAFF.

CDR3 nucleotides: TGTGCCACCAGCAGAGGAACTAGCGGGAGGGCCCCAGAGACCCAGTACTTC. Translating it yields CATSRGTSGRAPETQYF. This chain joins TRBV15 and TRBJ2-5; 13 bases are shared with TRBD2. The CDR3 spans 17 residues. From germline, CDR1 is LNHNV and CDR2 YYDKDF (reference sequence). The junction had 6 bases not matched to a gene; V was cut back by 1 base and J by 4 bases.

This clonotype was observed a few times. The chain uses TRBV12-3 or TRBV12-4 and TRBJ2-1, with D perhaps TRBD1 (5 bases). Between the trimmed V and J ends, which lost 6 bases and 0 bases, there was a span of 12 bases. The CDR3 has 15 amino acids. CDR3 sequence reads: CASRRQQSSYNEQFF. The CDR3 DNA sequence: TGTGCCAGCAGACGACAGCAAAGCTCCTACAATGAGCAGTTCTTC.

This clonotype was picked up a small number of times. The chain recombines TRBV10-3 with TRBJ1-2; tentative D call: TRBD1 (6 bases). Looked up from germline, CDR1 is ENHRY and CDR2 is SYGVKD. Trimming removed 4 bases from V and 3 bases from J, with 6 bases in between. This CDR3 contains 12 residues. CDR3 in DNA: TGTGCCATCAGTGCAGGGGACTATGGCTACACCTTC. Translation gives CAISAGDYGYTF.

The V gene is TRBV20-1, the J gene TRBJ2-7; D is perhaps TRBD1 or TRBD2 (5 bases each). The ends were cut back, 6 bases at V and 5 bases at J, with 20 bases in the middle. The CDR3 runs to 14 residues. Germline assignment: CDR1 DFQATT and CDR2 SNEGSKA (reference sequence). This CDR3 reads CSAPRRRGMNEQYF. The CDR3 nucleotides read TGCAGTGCCCCCCGGCGACGGGGCATGAACGAGCAGTACTTC.

This clonotype appeared many times. CDR3 sequence (DNA): TGCGCCAGCAGCCAAGCGTGGGGACATTACACCGGGGAGCTGTTTTTT. It codes for CASSQAWGHYTGELFF. This chain uses TRBV4-3 with TRBJ2-2; the D gene is possibly TRBD1 (6 bases). From germline, CDR1 is LGHNA and CDR2 YSLEER. Trimming removed 1 base from V and 3 bases from J, with 12 bases in between. The CDR3 consists of 16 residues.

This clonotype has more than one count but fewer than ten. The rearrangement uses TRBV20-1 and TRBJ2-1; D possibly matches TRBD1 or TRBD2 (6 bases each). Germline assignment: CDR1 DFQATT and CDR2 SNEGSKA (reference sequence). This CDR3 contains 14 residues. The V and J ends lost 3 bases and 9 bases respectively, with 18 bases between them. Here the CDR3 reads CSASGPGARGEQFF. CDR3 in DNA: TGCAGTGCTAGTGGTCCAGGGGCGCGGGGTGAGCAGTTCTTC.

A few counts support this clonotype. The chain carries TRBV6-1 and TRBJ1-2; D may be TRBD1 (6 bases). This CDR3 comprises 15 residues. CDR1 is MNHNS, CDR2 SASEGT, per germline. V dropped 5 bases and J dropped 0 bases, with 13 bases sitting between them. The CDR3 spells CASSQQGGSNYGYTF. The CDR3, as DNA: TGTGCCAGCAGTCAACAGGGAGGGTCTAACTATGGCTACACCTTC.

This clonotype came up many times. The chain has TRBV9 and TRBJ2-1, with D tentatively TRBD2 (5 bases). Trimming took 0 bases from V and 5 from J, leaving 6 bases between them. CDR1 SGDLS and CDR2 YYNGEE come from the germline V gene. This CDR3 comprises 13 residues. The CDR3 bases are TGTGCCAGCAGCGTAGCGGGGAACAATGAGCAGTTCTTC. Its protein product is CASSVAGNNEQFF.

This clonotype has a handful of counts. V usage is TRBV11-2 and J usage is TRBJ2-1, with 9 positions matching TRBD1. With 7 bases clipped from V and 4 bases from J, the junction kept 8 bases outside the gene matches. Per the germline V gene, CDR1 is SGHAT and CDR2 is FQNNGV. This CDR3 spans 15 amino acids. In DNA, the CDR3 is TGTGCCAGCAACACCTGGGGACAGGGATACAATGAGCAGTTCTTC. It yields the protein CASNTWGQGYNEQFF.

The chain links TRBV5-1 to TRBJ2-6; D unclear. The CDR3 has 16 residues. Trimming stripped 0 bases from V and 3 bases from J, with 10 bases between. The germline CDR1 and CDR2 sequences are SGHRS and YFSETQ. This chain's CDR3 is CASSLAGDSGANVLTF. For the CDR3, the DNA is TGCGCCAGCAGCTTGGCTGGGGATAGTGGGGCCAACGTCCTGACTTTC.

This clonotype was observed many times. For the CDR3, the DNA is TGTGCCAGCACAGGGCAGGATTACGAGCAGTACTTC. Its protein is CASTGQDYEQYF. V and J are TRBV10-3 and TRBJ2-7, with D perhaps matching TRBD1 (6 bases). The CDR3 runs to 12 residues. Germline CDR1 is ENHRY and CDR2 is SYGVKD. Trimming left V 10 bases short and J 4 bases short, with 14 bases between.

This clonotype came up a few times. The chain carries TRBV29-1 and TRBJ2-1; TRBD1 matches at 7 bases. Trimming at V came to 3 bases and at J to 3 bases, leaving 8 bases not matched to a gene. This CDR3 is 15 amino acids long. CDR1 is SQVTM, CDR2 ANQGSEA, per germline. CDR3: CSVDGAGGVYNEQFF. The CDR3 nucleotides are TGCAGCGTTGATGGCGCAGGGGGTGTCTACAATGAGCAGTTCTTC.

This clonotype was seen only a few times. The chain employs TRBV19 and TRBJ1-1; TRBD1 matches 7 bases. The CDR3 totals 17 residues. Trimming took 7 bases from V and 6 from J; bases not matched to a gene: 20. Germline V CDR1 and CDR2: LNHDA, SQIVND (reference sequence). Here the CDR3 reads CASIPNINRGIVAEAFF. The CDR3, as DNA: TGTGCCAGTATCCCGAATATTAACAGGGGAATCGTCGCTGAAGCTTTCTTT.

This clonotype was seen many times. The chain employs TRBV6-1 and TRBJ2-2; D uncertain. Germline V gene sequence: CDR1 MNHNS, CDR2 SASEGT. This CDR3 is 13 amino acids long. The V and J ends lost 6 bases and 4 bases respectively, with 9 bases between them. CDR3 nucleotide sequence: TGTGCCAGCAGAACTGTAGGCACCGGGGAGCTGTTTTTT. Translation gives CASRTVGTGELFF.

The CDR3 loop is CASSILTGSTEAFF. Written as DNA, the CDR3 is TGCGCCAGCAGCATCTTAACAGGGAGCACTGAAGCTTTCTTT. This rearrangement joins TRBV5-1 to TRBJ1-1, with TRBD1 as a possible D gene (6 bases). Germline V lookup: CDR1 SGHRS, CDR2 YFSETQ. The CDR3 covers 14 residues. V lost 4 bases to trimming and J lost 4 bases, with 14 bases between them.

In its sample, this clonotype was seen a few times. The chain links TRBV4-2 to TRBJ1-1; 7 nucleotides agree with TRBD1. The CDR3 has 19 amino acids. The germline CDR1 and CDR2 sequences are LGHNA and YNFKEQ. Germline trimming cut 1 base from V and 1 base from J; bases unmatched to any gene: 15. Written as DNA, the CDR3 is TGTGCCAGCAGCCAAGTCGGAGGAGGGGGCTGGGGAGCGAACACTGAAGCTTTCTTT. Translated, it gives CASSQVGGGGWGANTEAFF.

This clonotype was seen repeatedly, ten times or more. The chain couples TRBV7-9 to TRBJ1-2; a weak D match, TRBD1 (6 bases). V lost 6 bases and J lost 7, with 12 bases in between. The CDR3 loop spans 12 amino acids. The germline V gene encodes CDR1 SEHNR and CDR2 FQNEAQ (reference sequence). CDR3 sequence (DNA): TGTGCCAGCAGTTTAACAGGGTTTGGCTACACCTTC. Translation gives CASSLTGFGYTF.

V is TRBV4-2 and J is TRBJ2-1, with 9 positions matching TRBD1. V lost 6 bases and J lost 2; bases outside the gene matches: 5. Germline CDR1 LGHNA, CDR2 YNFKEQ. The CDR3 has 15 residues. This CDR3 reads CASSIWTGAYNEQFF. DNA for the CDR3: TGTGCCAGCAGTATATGGACAGGGGCCTACAATGAGCAGTTCTTC.